Each of the 28 T cell receptor beta chains below was sequenced from the same sample in a study of Ad26.COV2.S vaccination and SARS-CoV-2 variants. Specified treatment: roughly 19 received Ad26.COV2.S at low or high dose, single or two shots; several received placebo; per-sample allocation not given. It was on day 63 after the first vaccine or placebo injection that samples were taken. Repertoires were generated with immunoSEQ multiplex PCR, while TCRdb's copy carries only in-frame clones and drops some. The sample carries some 250,000 clones, around 89% recorded once. Sequencing was performed on peripheral blood, taken in a trial of Ad26.COV2.S vaccine versus placebo. The receptors originated from a person aged 18 to 59 who received the Ad26.COV2.S COVID-19 vaccine or a placebo.

The chain uses TRBV7-9 and TRBJ1-1; tentatively, D is TRBD1 (5 bases). This CDR3 comprises 15 residues. Deletions cut 6 bases from V and 5 bases from J, with 19 bases between. Germline V CDR1 and CDR2: SEHNR, FQNEAQ (reference sequence). The CDR3 spells CASRPGTLASTEAFF. As DNA, the CDR3 is TGTGCCAGCAGACCTGGGACCCTGGCGAGTACTGAAGCTTTCTTT.

This clone was seen a single time. V is TRBV28 and J is TRBJ2-7, with 8 nucleotides matching TRBD1. Germline lookup yields CDR1 MDHEN and CDR2 SYDVKM. J lost 7 bases, V lost 6 bases, and 11 bases had no gene match. The CDR3 sequence is 14 residues long. This CDR3 reads CASRQFDRGWEQYF. The CDR3 nucleotides are TGTGCCAGCAGGCAATTCGACAGGGGCTGGGAGCAGTACTTC.

The chain couples TRBV2 to TRBJ1-1, with D unclear. The CDR3 sequence is 11 residues long. The V end was cut by 4 bases, the J end by 8 bases, with 8 bases between. CDR1 is SNHLY, CDR2 FYNNEI, per germline. The CDR3 DNA reads TGTGCCAGCAGTGCGGCGTCAGAAGCTTTCTTT. Translation gives CASSAASEAFF.

There are a few counts of this clone. The chain recombines TRBV4-1 with TRBJ2-7; TRBD1 is a possible D gene (6 bases). CDR1 MGHRA and CDR2 YSYEKL come from the germline V gene. This CDR3 contains 15 residues. Trimming pared 4 bases from V and 0 bases from J, leaving 13 bases between. The CDR3, as DNA: TGCGCCAGCAGCCTCAGCCTGACAGGCTCCTACGAGCAGTACTTC. Residues: CASSLSLTGSYEQYF.

The chain links TRBV27 to TRBJ1-3; D is uncertain. Trimming took off 0 bases at V and 0 bases at J, with 6 bases between the two ends. Germline lookup yields CDR1 MNHEY and CDR2 SMNVEV (reference sequence). CDR3 length: 15 amino acids. CDR3 amino acids: CASSLSRYSGNTIYF. The CDR3 bases are TGTGCCAGCAGTTTATCCCGGTACTCTGGAAACACCATATATTTT.

This clone came up a few times. The V and J genes are TRBV4-1 and TRBJ1-2; a possible D gene is TRBD1 (5 bases). Between the trimmed V and J ends, which lost 0 bases and 1 base, there was a span of 12 bases. The CDR3 has 16 residues. Germline-derived CDR1 and CDR2 are MGHRA and YSYEKL. The CDR3 here is CASSQDRSQGNYGYTF. In DNA, the CDR3 is TGCGCCAGCAGCCAAGATAGGTCTCAGGGTAACTATGGCTACACCTTC.

This clone showed up just a few times. This rearrangement joins TRBV28 to TRBJ2-7; D is undetermined. Germline CDR1 and CDR2: MDHEN and SYDVKM. Trimming pared 5 bases from V and 2 bases from J, leaving 10 bases between. The CDR3 is made up of 13 amino acids. Here the CDR3 DNA reads TGTGCCAGCAGTGATGCGCAGACCTACGAGCAGTACTTC. Amino acid sequence: CASSDAQTYEQYF. The variable domain in full, with the rest retrieved from reference TRBV28 and TRBJ2-7, is DVKVTQSSRYLVKRTGEKVFLECVQDMDHENMFWYRQDPGLGLRLIYFSYDVKMKEKGDIPEGYSVSREKKERFSLILESASTNQTSMYLCASSDAQTYEQYFGPGTRLTVT.

V gene TRBV7-2 combines with J gene TRBJ1-4; 8 nucleotides agree with TRBD1. Looked up from germline, CDR1 is SGHTA and CDR2 is FQGNSA. Trimming cost V 3 bases and J 3 bases; bases outside gene matches: 3. The CDR3 covers 15 residues. The CDR3: CASSFDRGPNEKLFF. The CDR3 region has the DNA TGTGCCAGCAGCTTCGACAGGGGACCTAATGAAAAACTGTTTTTT.

CDR3 region: CASSFLGLFGDEQFF. DNA of the CDR3: TGTGCCAGCAGCTTTCTAGGCCTTTTTGGGGATGAGCAGTTCTTC. The V gene is TRBV7-8, the J gene TRBJ2-1, with D uncertain. The germline gives CDR1 SGHVS, CDR2 FQNEAQ. The CDR3 length is 15 residues. V was clipped by 3 bases and J by 8 bases, with 17 bases between them.

As to this clone: At one end the junction does not follow the germline gene, possibly because of a read error. V gene TRBV7-7 combines with J gene TRBJ2-5; 8 bases agree with TRBD2. CDR1 is SSHAT, CDR2 FNYEAQ, per germline (reference sequence). The CDR3 spans 15 residues. CDR3 region: CASSNSGVREETQYF. CDR3 bases: TGTGCTAGCAGCAATAGCGGGGTCAGGGAAGAGACCCAGTACTTC. The full variable domain, with the rest looked up from reference TRBV7-7 and TRBJ2-5, is GAGVSQSPRYKVTKRGQDVTLRCDPISSHATLYWYQQALGQGPEFLTYFNYEAQPDKSGLPSDRFSAERPEGSISTLTIQRTEQRDSAMYRCASSNSGVREETQYFGPGTRLLVL.

The rearrangement links TRBV4-2 to TRBJ1-5, with 8 bases that match TRBD1. Unmatched junction bases numbered 8, after V lost 4 bases and J lost 6 bases. This CDR3 is 15 amino acids long. In germline, CDR1 is LGHNA, CDR2 YNFKEQ. The CDR3: CASSPAGTGAQPQHF. The CDR3 DNA reads TGTGCCAGCAGCCCCGCCGGGACAGGTGCTCAGCCCCAGCATTTT.

As regards this clone: The DNA is left out, because the CDR3 cannot be placed on it with certainty; the CDR3 is given as TCRdb lists it. This chain uses TRBV19 with TRBJ1-4; TRBD1, as called in the table, went unchecked against the DNA. The CDR3 spans 15 amino acids, including both terminal residues. CDR1 and CDR2 (germline): LNHDA, SQIVND (reference sequence). CDR3 in amino acids: CASSISGQGGEKLFF.

This chain uses TRBV7-2 with TRBJ1-3; D uncertain. CDR1 is SGHTA and CDR2 is FQGNSA in the germline V gene. CDR3 length equals 13 residues. Between the trimmed V and J ends, which lost 9 bases and 0 bases, there was a span of 9 bases. The CDR3 is CASGVYSGNTIYF. In DNA form, the CDR3 reads TGTGCCAGTGGAGTCTACTCTGGAAACACCATATATTTT.

The genes are TRBV7-3 and TRBJ1-1; D uncertain. Germline V lookup: CDR1 SGHTA, CDR2 FQGTGA. The CDR3 has 13 amino acids. With 6 bases removed from V and 7 bases from J, the gap between germline ends came to 15 bases. Written as DNA, the CDR3 is TGTGCCAGCAGTAACAAACTGGACGGTGAAGCTTTCTTT. It translates to CASSNKLDGEAFF.

The chain couples TRBV2 to TRBJ2-5; D may be TRBD2 (6 bases). The CDR3 contains 15 residues. Germline lookup yields CDR1 SNHLY and CDR2 FYNNEI. Trimming cost V 9 bases and J 4 bases, with 21 bases left between them. The CDR3 DNA follows: TGTGCCAGTTTAAGGGACGGGGGATTTGGAGAGACCCAGTACTTC. This translates into CASLRDGGFGETQYF. Complete variable domain (other parts from reference TRBV2 and TRBJ2-5): EPEVTQTPSHQVTQMGQEVILRCVPISNHLYFYWYRQILGQKVEFLVSFYNNEISEKSEIFDDQFSVERPDGSNFTLKIRSTKLEDSAMYFCASLRDGGFGETQYFGPGTRLLVL.

This clone has only one observation. The chain has TRBV15 and TRBJ2-1, with 14 positions matching TRBD2. V trimming: 0 bases; J trimming: 7 bases; junction bases outside the gene matches: 14. The CDR3 runs 20 residues. Per germline, CDR1 LNHNV and CDR2 YYDKDF (reference sequence). CDR3 sequence (DNA): TGTGCCACCAGCAGAGATGGTGGGACTAGCGGGAGTCGAGTAGGGAATGAGCAGTTCTTC. This gives the protein CATSRDGGTSGSRVGNEQFF.

CDR3 sequence (DNA): TGTGCCAGCAGCTTGAACAGGGCAGACAATGAGCAGTTCTTC. Its protein is CASSLNRADNEQFF. This chain links TRBV7-9 with TRBJ2-1; possibly TRBD1 for D (6 bases). Germline CDR1 is SEHNR and CDR2 is FQNEAQ (reference sequence). Trimming removed 3 bases from V and 5 bases from J, with 11 bases in between. The CDR3 has 14 residues.

This rearrangement joins TRBV9 to TRBJ2-5; TRBD2 aligns across 8 bases. Germline CDR1 SGDLS, CDR2 YYNGEE. CDR3 length equals 14 residues. The J segment lost 0 bases and the V segment lost 2 bases, leaving 0 bases of the junction unmatched. The DNA for the CDR3 is TGTGCCAGCAGCGTGACTAGCGACCAAGAGACCCAGTACTTC. It specifies CASSVTSDQETQYF.

The chain is built from TRBV6-6 and TRBJ2-5; D is tentatively TRBD1 or TRBD2 (5 bases each). Trimming took off 6 bases at V and 7 bases at J, with 21 bases between the two ends. This CDR3 spans 15 amino acids. Germline V gives CDR1 MNHNY, CDR2 SVGAGI (reference sequence). The CDR3 here is CASRHRNGGRWTQYF. In DNA form, the CDR3 reads TGTGCCAGCAGACACCGAAATGGGGGAAGGTGGACCCAGTACTTC.

This rearrangement joins TRBV5-1 to TRBJ1-4; D perhaps matches TRBD1 (5 bases). The CDR3 is 12 residues long. The germline V and J ends were trimmed by 6 bases and 7 bases, with 10 bases remaining between them. Germline V gives CDR1 SGHRS, CDR2 YFSETQ. CDR3 DNA sequence: TGCGCCAGCAACAACGACAGTGAAAAACTGTTTTTT. It is translated as CASNNDSEKLFF.

The CDR3 region has the DNA TGTGCCAGCAGTTTGAGTCTCCAGGGGGCCGGAGAGACCCAGTACTTC. Its translation is CASSLSLQGAGETQYF. This rearrangement joins TRBV28 to TRBJ2-5; 8 bases are shared with TRBD1. This CDR3 has 16 amino acids. The germline gives CDR1 MDHEN, CDR2 SYDVKM. The V and J ends lost 3 bases and 4 bases, in that order; junction bases with no gene match: 10.

This sequence joins TRBV6-5 and TRBJ2-3; D possibly uses TRBD1 or TRBD2 (5 bases each). V was trimmed by 7 bases and J by 2 bases, leaving 13 bases between them. This CDR3 contains 14 residues. Looked up from germline, CDR1 is MNHEY and CDR2 is SVGAGI. The CDR3 DNA is TGTGCCAGCAATCCTGGGGACCCCACAGATACGCAGTATTTT. Encoded protein: CASNPGDPTDTQYF.

This clone was picked up one time. The chain has TRBV30 and TRBJ2-7, with 8 bases matching TRBD1. The CDR3 is made up of 15 amino acids. V was pared by 3 bases and J by 2 bases, with 9 bases of the junction left unmatched. The germline V gene encodes CDR1 GTSNPN and CDR2 SVGIG (reference sequence). This chain's CDR3 is CAWSLTPGQAYEQYF. CDR3 nucleotides: TGTGCCTGGAGCCTGACGCCGGGACAGGCCTACGAGCAGTACTTC.

The rearrangement links TRBV10-3 to TRBJ1-2; D gene unclear. CDR1 and CDR2 from the germline V gene are ENHRY and SYGVKD. The CDR3 contains 15 residues. The V end lost 2 bases, the J end lost 1 base, and 11 bases lay between the germline ends. This chain's CDR3 is CAISETPRSNYGYTF. DNA of the CDR3: TGTGCCATCAGTGAGACCCCCCGAAGTAACTATGGCTACACCTTC.

The rearrangement joins TRBV27 to TRBJ2-7; 12 bases agree with TRBD2. This CDR3 has 18 residues. CDR1 is MNHEY, CDR2 SMNVEV, per germline (reference sequence). V was pared by 4 bases and J by 0 bases, with 10 bases of the junction left unmatched. The CDR3, as DNA: TGTGCCAGCAGTTCCGTGACTAGCGGGGGACCCAACTCCTACGAGCAGTACTTC. It specifies CASSSVTSGGPNSYEQYF.

The gene calls are TRBV27 and TRBJ2-7; D is possibly TRBD1 (5 bases). CDR1 and CDR2 (germline): MNHEY, SMNVEV (reference sequence). The CDR3 contains 15 residues. Between the trimmed V and J ends, which lost 2 bases and 3 bases, there was a span of 14 bases. CDR3 loop: CASSLVQGRYYEQYF. The CDR3, as DNA: TGTGCCAGCAGTTTAGTCCAGGGCCGGTACTACGAGCAGTACTTC.

V gene TRBV2 combines with J gene TRBJ2-2; D possibly corresponds to TRBD2 (6 bases). This CDR3 is built from 15 residues. Germline loops: CDR1 SNHLY, CDR2 FYNNEI. The V end lost 3 bases, the J end lost 5 bases, and 13 bases lay between the germline ends. The CDR3 bases are TGTGCCAGCAGTGACTGGCGGGGACCAACCGGGGAGCTGTTTTTT. Residues: CASSDWRGPTGELFF.

This sequence joins TRBV7-9 and TRBJ2-1, with D perhaps TRBD1 (5 bases). Per the germline V gene, CDR1 is SEHNR and CDR2 is FQNEAQ (reference sequence). The CDR3 totals 17 residues. Trimming stripped 3 bases from V and 0 bases from J, with 15 bases between. The CDR3 region is CASSFLAGSSSYNEQFF. CDR3 DNA: TGTGCCAGCAGCTTTTTGGCAGGGTCTAGCTCCTACAATGAGCAGTTCTTC.